Presented here are 25 T cell receptor beta chains from one specimen sequenced in a study of T cell repertoires in cytomegalovirus infection. Via MiXCR, TCRdb re-called the reads, giving one row per CDR3 protein. The table includes about 150,000 distinct CDR3 sequences, 23% detected once. The sample was PBMCs. The source is a human donor in good health (CMV status not recorded). Some clones in this sample may be carry-over from other donors' samples.

This clonotype was observed a few times. The gene calls are TRBV10-3 and TRBJ1-2, with TRBD1 matching over 9 bases. This CDR3 is built from 19 residues. Germline assignment: CDR1 ENHRY and CDR2 SYGVKD. Losses at the gene ends were 6 bases for V and 10 bases for J; bases not matched to a gene: 27. CDR3 residues: CAISRGFGTGSGAEFVYTF. In DNA, the CDR3 is TGTGCCATCAGCCGGGGGTTTGGGACAGGGTCTGGGGCGGAGTTTGTCTACACCTTC.

In this sample, this clonotype turned up a few times. This chain links TRBV12-3 or TRBV12-4 with TRBJ2-1, with D perhaps matching TRBD1 (5 bases). The V and J ends lost 6 bases and 15 bases respectively, with 18 bases between them. The CDR3 is made up of 12 amino acids. CDR3 DNA: TGTGCCAGCAGCCAGCAGACAGCAATTACGTTCTTC. Translated: CASSQQTAITFF.

This clonotype came up many times. The gene calls are TRBV7-2 and TRBJ2-6; D uncertain. This CDR3 comprises 15 residues. In germline, CDR1 is SGHTA, CDR2 FQGNSA. The V and J ends lost 4 bases and 0 bases respectively, with 7 bases between them. The chain's CDR3 is CASSSQISGANVLTF. Written as DNA, the CDR3 is TGTGCCAGCAGCTCCCAGATCTCTGGGGCCAACGTCCTGACTTTC.

The CDR3 protein is CASSYSAGETYNEQFF. In nucleotides, the CDR3 is TGTGCCAGCAGTTATTCAGCGGGAGAAACCTACAATGAGCAGTTCTTC. The V and J genes are TRBV6-5 and TRBJ2-1; 8 nucleotides line up with TRBD2. This CDR3 has 16 amino acids. With V trimmed by 3 bases and J by 2 bases, 6 bases remained unmatched. Per the germline V gene, CDR1 is MNHEY and CDR2 is SVGAGI.

This clonotype was counted between two and nine times. The chain joins TRBV11-2 to TRBJ1-3; D gene unclear. The CDR3 runs to 14 residues. The V and J ends lost 6 bases and 0 bases respectively, with 9 bases between them. Germline V gene data show CDR1 as SGHAT and CDR2 as FQNNGV. The CDR3 nucleotides read TGTGCCAGCAGTCAGGCTCGCTCTGGAAACACCATATATTTT. It translates to CASSQARSGNTIYF.

This clonotype was counted only a few times. V is TRBV5-1 and J is TRBJ1-5; D unresolved. The CDR3 totals 16 residues. With 4 bases removed from V and 1 base from J, the gap between germline ends came to 15 bases. The V gene's germline CDR1 is SGHRS and CDR2 YFSETQ. The CDR3 region has the DNA TGCGCCAGCAGCATCTTACCGGGCCCGAGCAATCAGCCCCAGCATTTT. It codes for CASSILPGPSNQPQHF. Together with reference TRBV5-1 and TRBJ1-5, the CDR3 gives the full variable domain: KAGVTQTPRYLIKTRGQQVTLSCSPISGHRSVSWYQQTPGQGLQFLFEYFSETQRNKGNFPGRFSGRQFSNSRSEMNVSTLELGDSALYLCASSILPGPSNQPQHFGDGTRLSIL.

This clonotype was detected many times. This sequence joins TRBV7-8 and TRBJ2-5, with TRBD1 matching over 8 bases. V lost 5 bases and J lost 4; bases outside the gene matches: 3. Germline V gives CDR1 SGHVS, CDR2 FQNEAQ. The CDR3 has 13 amino acids. CDR3 sequence: CASSRDRRETQYF. The DNA of the CDR3 is TGTGCCAGCAGCCGGGACAGGAGAGAGACCCAGTACTTC.

With respect to this clonotype: The junction and the germline gene differ at one end; a read error may be behind it. The CDR3 DNA sequence: TGTGCCAGCAGGTTAACTCTGAACACTGAAGCTTTCTTT. Encoded protein: CASRLTLNTEAFF. The chain links TRBV7-3 to TRBJ1-1; D unclear. The CDR3 contains 13 residues. Germline CDR1 is SGHTA and CDR2 is FQGTGA.

This clonotype occurred many times. V is TRBV12-3 or TRBV12-4 and J is TRBJ1-5, with TRBD1 as a possible D gene (6 bases). V was clipped by 7 bases and J by 4 bases, with 20 bases between them. This CDR3 is built from 16 residues. DNA for the CDR3: TGTGCCAGCAACCCCGGGACAAGTACCCGGAATCAGCCCCAGCATTTT. This codes for CASNPGTSTRNQPQHF.

This clonotype was observed a handful of times. The rearrangement joins TRBV28 to TRBJ2-7; possible D gene TRBD2, 5 bases. Deletions cut 7 bases from V and 7 bases from J, with 23 bases between. Germline V gene lookup returns CDR1 MDHEN and CDR2 SYDVKM. The CDR3 runs to 15 residues. The CDR3 bases are TGTGCCAGCACCACGGCGGGCAGCTCTACGCAGGAGCAGTACTTC. Protein sequence: CASTTAGSSTQEQYF.

This clonotype was recorded at least ten times. The chain's CDR3 is CATSSPSENRGETQYF. CDR3 nucleotides: TGTGCCACCAGCAGCCCCTCCGAGAACAGGGGAGAGACCCAGTACTTC. The V gene is TRBV15, the J gene TRBJ2-5; TRBD1 matches 7 bases. Trimming removed 3 bases from V and 4 bases from J; junction bases left unmatched: 11. Looked up from germline, CDR1 is LNHNV and CDR2 is YYDKDF (reference sequence). CDR3 length equals 16 residues.

Ten or more counts support this clonotype. The rearrangement links TRBV7-2 to TRBJ2-1; 7 nucleotides align to TRBD2. The ends lost 1 base at V and 10 bases at J; junction bases unmatched: 4. The CDR3 sequence is 13 residues long. Germline V lookup: CDR1 SGHTA, CDR2 FQGNSA. The chain's CDR3 is CASSLGWGGEQFF. The CDR3 nucleotides read TGTGCCAGCAGCTTAGGTTGGGGAGGGGAGCAGTTCTTC.

The chain uses TRBV18 and TRBJ2-3; TRBD2 matches 10 bases. V lost 3 bases to trimming and J lost 2 bases; unmatched junction nucleotides: 5. Germline V gene sequence: CDR1 KGHSH, CDR2 LQKENI. This CDR3 comprises 16 residues. DNA of the CDR3: TGTGCCAGCTCACCTTTAGCGGGAGGTAACACAGATACGCAGTATTTT. It translates to CASSPLAGGNTDTQYF.

The chain recombines TRBV9 with TRBJ2-7; possibly TRBD1 for D (6 bases). The CDR3 sequence is 14 residues long. Trimming pared 2 bases from V and 3 bases from J, leaving 12 bases between. Germline CDR1 reads SGDLS; CDR2 reads YYNGEE. This CDR3 is CASSVDLGGYEQYF. In nucleotides, the CDR3 is TGTGCCAGCAGCGTCGACTTAGGGGGCTACGAGCAGTACTTC.

The chain recombines TRBV20-1 with TRBJ2-5, with no clear D. The CDR3 consists of 11 residues. Deletions cut 3 bases from V and 4 bases from J, with 6 bases between. Germline V lookup: CDR1 DFQATT, CDR2 SNEGSKA (reference sequence). CDR3 sequence: CSARLRETQYF. DNA for the CDR3: TGCAGTGCTAGGCTAAGAGAGACCCAGTACTTC.

The table lists this clonotype with many counts. J is TRBJ2-3 and V is TRBV19; no clear D gene. This CDR3 has 14 amino acids. V shed 3 bases and J shed 6 bases, with 13 bases lying between them. Germline values: CDR1 LNHDA, CDR2 SQIVND (reference sequence). The CDR3 sequence is CASSMESKLDTQYF. The CDR3 DNA reads as TGTGCCAGTAGTATGGAAAGTAAATTGGATACGCAGTATTTT.

This clonotype was found many times. The rearrangement joins TRBV7-3 to TRBJ2-6; D perhaps matches TRBD1 (5 bases). Germline CDR1 and CDR2: SGHTA and FQGTGA. The V end lost 4 bases, the J end lost 0 bases, and 10 bases lay between the germline ends. This CDR3 has 16 residues. Here the CDR3 reads CASSSNRSSGANVLTF. The CDR3 DNA sequence: TGTGCCAGCAGCTCCAACAGGAGCTCTGGGGCCAACGTCCTGACTTTC.

This clonotype was observed a handful of times. The rearrangement joins TRBV28 to TRBJ2-5, with a possible D match to TRBD2 (6 bases). Trimming cost V 5 bases and J 6 bases, with 22 bases left between them. Germline-derived CDR1 and CDR2 are MDHEN and SYDVKM. The CDR3 extends over 16 amino acids. In DNA form, the CDR3 reads TGTGCCAGCAGTCCCGGACTATCCCCTAGCCTCCAGACCCAGTACTTC. It encodes CASSPGLSPSLQTQYF.

The rearrangement uses TRBV23-1 and TRBJ1-4; weak D call: TRBD1 (6 bases). TRBV23-1 is filed as an ORF, its function uncertain. This CDR3 region has 11 residues. Trimming stripped 7 bases from V and 8 bases from J, with 8 bases between. The DNA of the CDR3 is TGCGCCAGCAAAAGGGGGGAAAAACTGTTTTTT. Protein: CASKRGEKLFF.

This clonotype was recorded a few times. The chain joins TRBV11-2 to TRBJ1-6; no firm D call. Trimming pared 0 bases from V and 9 bases from J, leaving 6 bases between. CDR1 SGHAT and CDR2 FQNNGV come from the germline V gene. CDR3 length: 13 amino acids. CDR3 amino acids: CASSLDLGSPLHF. CDR3 in DNA: TGTGCCAGCAGCTTAGACCTCGGTTCACCCCTCCACTTT.

There are many counts of this clonotype. The chain carries TRBV7-2 and TRBJ1-1; D not certain. Looked up from germline, CDR1 is SGHTA and CDR2 is FQGNSA. CDR3 length: 14 amino acids. V dropped 5 bases and J dropped 7 bases, with 17 bases sitting between them. CDR3 coding DNA: TGTGCCAGCAGCCATCGCCCCGGCGACATTGAAGCTTTCTTT. Translation gives CASSHRPGDIEAFF. The whole variable domain, filled in from reference TRBV7-2 and TRBJ1-1, reads GAGVSQSPSNKVTEKGKDVELRCDPISGHTALYWYRQSLGQGLEFLIYFQGNSAPDKSGLPSDRFSAERTGGSVSTLTIQRTQQEDSAVYLCASSHRPGDIEAFFGQGTRLTVV.

Only a few counts were recorded for this clonotype. The rearrangement links TRBV2 to TRBJ2-1; TRBD2 matches at 8 bases. The CDR3 runs 17 residues. The junction had 12 bases not matched to a gene; V was cut back by 2 bases and J by 6 bases. CDR1 is SNHLY, CDR2 FYNNEI, per germline. As DNA, the CDR3 is TGTGCCAGCAGTGAAAAAAGGGATAAGCGGGGGCCCAATGAGCAGTTCTTC. Protein sequence: CASSEKRDKRGPNEQFF.

This clonotype was counted ten times or more. The chain couples TRBV14 to TRBJ2-7, with D hard to call. CDR1 is SGHDN and CDR2 is FVKESK in the germline V gene. With 0 bases removed from V and 1 base from J, the gap between germline ends came to 10 bases. CDR3 size: 15 residues. CDR3 protein: CASSQDSHLSYEQYF. The CDR3, as DNA: TGTGCCAGCAGCCAAGATAGTCACCTGTCCTACGAGCAGTACTTC.

There are many counts of this clonotype. This chain links TRBV7-2 with TRBJ1-4; D unclear. Germline V gene sequence: CDR1 SGHTA, CDR2 FQGNSA. Trimming pared 1 base from V and 4 bases from J, leaving 10 bases between. The CDR3 is 15 amino acids. The DNA of the CDR3 is TGTGCCAGCAGCTTAGGAGGCAGGTTTAATGAAAAACTGTTTTTT. Translation gives CASSLGGRFNEKLFF.

The V and J genes are TRBV6-6 and TRBJ2-7, with D possibly being TRBD1 (6 bases). Germline CDR1 MNHNY, CDR2 SVGAGI (reference sequence). The CDR3 sequence is 15 residues long. Between the trimmed V and J ends, which lost 7 bases and 3 bases, there was a span of 19 bases. CDR3 nucleotide sequence: TGTGCCAGCAAAGAGACAACAACAGGGCTCTACGAGCAGTACTTC. It specifies CASKETTTGLYEQYF.